This entry describes one T cell receptor beta chain. This record belongs to a study of blood T cell repertoires in COVID-19. Study overall: Sites in the United States, Italy and Spain provided acute and convalescent COVID-19 samples. Sources were T cells, B-cell-depleted T cells, or PBMCs; the material itself was cDNA or gDNA.

This CDR3 comprises 19 residues. CDR1 and CDR2 from the germline V gene are ENHRY and SYGVKD. V lost 6 bases to trimming and J lost 2 bases; unmatched junction nucleotides: 16. Using immunoSEQ multiplex PCR, the repertoire was profiled, and TCRdb retains in-frame clones only, with some absent. In the table there are some 330,000 clones, 75% to 90% of which are singletons. The study drew participants aged about 18 to 95 years from roughly 25 US areas. In Cohort 3, a recovered donor had either two negative PCRs, clearance, or symptom resolution. The V call is TRBV10-3, the J call TRBJ2-7; 13 bases are shared with TRBD2. The clonotype was recovered from a woman between 45 and 65 years old who had recovered from COVID-19. The material sequenced was PBMCs or T cells enriched from blood (not recorded which). CDR3 DNA: TGTGCCATCAGCGTCGGACTAGCGGGGGCCTCAACATTGGCCTACGAGCAGTACTTC. It encodes CAISVGLAGASTLAYEQYF.